This T cell receptor (beta chain) is drawn from a study of shared clonotypes between healthy human individuals. V shed 6 bases, J shed 3 bases, and the junction held 12 bases outside the gene matches. The CDR3 covers 17 residues. The germline CDR1 and CDR2 sequences are SNHLY and FYNNEI. Some clones are missing from TCRdb's copy, which holds only in-frame ones; the method was immunoSEQ multiplex PCR. The repertoire holds around 2.1 million clones, with 90% to 97% as singletons. The sample was naive CD4+ T cells sorted from blood. Subset indicated: CD45RA+ positively selected. This sequence was found in a man aged 18 to 29 in good health. V is TRBV2 and J is TRBJ2-2; 8 nucleotides align to TRBD2. CDR3 sequence: CASRGRLREEDTGELFF. The DNA for the CDR3 is TGTGCCAGCAGGGGTAGGCTGCGGGAGGAGGACACCGGGGAGCTGTTTTTT.